There are many counts of the clone carrying this T cell receptor beta chain. No antigen is known for it. The data derive from a study of Graves' ophthalmopathy and Graves' hyperthyroidism. Transcripts of RNA were the source for amplifying TCR beta CDR3 regions. Second-round multiplex PCR came after a first-round RT-PCR that employed HTBI primers. TCRdb ran MiXCR on the multiplex PCR reads and lists one entry per CDR3 protein. The sample contains 580,000 or so distinct CDR3 sequences, about 35% of which appear only once. Study-wide findings and caveats: Blood samples also showed most expanded thyroid clonotypes exceeding 0.001 frequency.

This CDR3 spans 13 amino acids. V was pared by 3 bases and J by 14 bases, with 19 bases between. Germline V CDR1 and CDR2: SEHNR, FQNEAQ (reference sequence). The sequenced sample consisted of peripheral blood or thyroid tissue (not recorded which). V and J are TRBV7-9 and TRBJ1-2; D not certain. This receptor was obtained from an adult man with Graves' hyperthyroidism. CDR3 coding DNA: TGTGCCAGCAGCTTTTCGGAGGCCCACCCTAAAACCTTC. Protein: CASSFSEAHPKTF.